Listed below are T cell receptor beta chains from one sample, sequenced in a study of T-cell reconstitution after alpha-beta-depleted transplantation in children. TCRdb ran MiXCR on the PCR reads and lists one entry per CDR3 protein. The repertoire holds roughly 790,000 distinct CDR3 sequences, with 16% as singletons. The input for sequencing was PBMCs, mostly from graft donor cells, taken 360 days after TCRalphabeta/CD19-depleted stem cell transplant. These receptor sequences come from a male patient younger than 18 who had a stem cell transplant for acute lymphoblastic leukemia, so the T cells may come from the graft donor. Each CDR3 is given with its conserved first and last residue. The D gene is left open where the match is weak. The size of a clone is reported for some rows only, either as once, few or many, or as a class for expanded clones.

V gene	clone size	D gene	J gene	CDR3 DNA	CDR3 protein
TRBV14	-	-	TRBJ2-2	TGTGCCAGCAGCCAAGGGAGACTAGTAAGGACCGGGGAGCTGTTTTTT	CASSQGRLVRTGELFF
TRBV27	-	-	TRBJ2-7	TGTGCCACCGGAGGGGACCCCTACGAGCAGTACTTC	CATGGDPYEQYF
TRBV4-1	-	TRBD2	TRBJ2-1	TGCGCCAGCAGCCAAGGTGCCGGGACTACTTACAATGAGCAGTTCTTC	CASSQGAGTTYNEQFF
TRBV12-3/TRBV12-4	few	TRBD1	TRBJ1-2	TGTGCCAGCAGCCCTCGCTTAAACAGGGGATTGGGCTATGGCTACACCTTC	CASSPRLNRGLGYGYTF
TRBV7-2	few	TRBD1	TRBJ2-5	TGTGCCAGCAGAAACAGGGGACGGGGAGCCCAAGAGACCCAGTACTTC	CASRNRGRGAQETQYF
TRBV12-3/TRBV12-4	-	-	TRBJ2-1	TGTGCCAGCAGTCCCACACAAGGTGGGGGGCTGTGGAATGAGCAGTTCTTC	CASSPTQGGGLWNEQFF
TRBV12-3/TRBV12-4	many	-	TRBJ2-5	TGTGCCAGCAGTTTAATTGGGGGGGCGGAGACCCAGTACTTC	CASSLIGGAETQYF
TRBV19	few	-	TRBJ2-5	TGTGCCAGGCCGCTTGGACAAGAGACCCAGTACTTC	CARPLGQETQYF
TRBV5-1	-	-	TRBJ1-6	TGCGCCAGCAGCTTGGGGGACGGTCCTGTGACACCCCTCCACTTT	CASSLGDGPVTPLHF
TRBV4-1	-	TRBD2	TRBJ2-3	TGCGCCAGCAGCCTAGGGGGACTAGCGGGGTATGTGGCAGATACGCAGTATTTT	CASSLGGLAGYVADTQYF
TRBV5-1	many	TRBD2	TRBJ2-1	TGCGCCAGCAGCTTGGGTGGCGGGAGGGCCTACAATGAGCAGTTCTTC	CASSLGGGRAYNEQFF
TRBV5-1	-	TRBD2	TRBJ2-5	TGCGCCAGCAGCTTTAGCGGACTAGCCACCTTGGGGCAGTACTTC	CASSFSGLATLGQYF
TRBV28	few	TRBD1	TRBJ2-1	TGTGCCAGCAGGGAAGGGGACAGGGGATACAATGAGCAGTTCTTC	CASREGDRGYNEQFF
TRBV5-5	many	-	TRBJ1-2	TGTGCCAGCAGTTACGATGCCGGGAGCGGCTACACCTTC	CASSYDAGSGYTF
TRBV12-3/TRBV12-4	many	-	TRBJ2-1	TGTGCCAGCAGTTTAGCGGGCTACCGAAAGACCAATGAGCAGTTCTTC	CASSLAGYRKTNEQFF
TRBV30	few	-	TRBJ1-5	TGTGCCTGGACAGGGGATAGCAATCAGCCCCAGCATTTT	CAWTGDSNQPQHF
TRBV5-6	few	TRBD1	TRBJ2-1	TGTGCCAGCAGCTTGGTCGGACAGGGGATTTACAATGAGCAGTTCTTC	CASSLVGQGIYNEQFF
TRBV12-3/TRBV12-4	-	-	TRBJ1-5	TGTGCCAGCAGTGCCACCCGGGACGGAGGAAGGCCCCAGCATTTT	CASSATRDGGRPQHF
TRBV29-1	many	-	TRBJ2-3	TGCAGCGGCCGCCGTTCTACTGGAGGAGATACGCAGTATTTT	CSGRRSTGGDTQYF
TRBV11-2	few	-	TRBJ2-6	TGTGCCAGCACCCTCACCAGGAGCTCTGGGGCCAACGTCCTGACTTTC	CASTLTRSSGANVLTF
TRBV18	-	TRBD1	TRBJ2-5	TGTGCCAGCTCACCACTACCCATACAGGGGCTTTACCAAGAGACCCAGTACTTC	CASSPLPIQGLYQETQYF
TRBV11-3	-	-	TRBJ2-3	TGTGCCAGCAGCTACCTCAGGGAAGGGGAACAGTATTTT	CASSYLREGEQYF
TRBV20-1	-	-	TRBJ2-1	TGCAGTGCTTACCGGGCGCTCCCGGAGCAGTTCTTC	CSAYRALPEQFF
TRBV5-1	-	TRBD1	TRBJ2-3	TGCGCCAGCAGCTTGTTCCCCCAGGGGGCGGTCCGGTGGTCAGATACGCAGTATTTT	CASSLFPQGAVRWSDTQYF
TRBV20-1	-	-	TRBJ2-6	TGCAGTGCTAGTGTTCCGGGCACTGGGGCCAACGTCCTGACTTTC	CSASVPGTGANVLTF
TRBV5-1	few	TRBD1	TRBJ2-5	TGCGCCAGCAGCAGCACAGGGGTACCGGGGGAGACCCAGTACTTC	CASSSTGVPGETQYF
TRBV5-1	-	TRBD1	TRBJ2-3	TGCGCCAGCAGCTTCAGCGACAGGGGGCGCACAGATACGCAGTATTTT	CASSFSDRGRTDTQYF
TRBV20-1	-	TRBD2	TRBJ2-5	TGCAGTGCTAGAGATGCTAGCGGGAAAGAGACCCAGTACTTC	CSARDASGKETQYF